These 2 T cell receptor beta chains came from one sample sequenced in a study of T cell responses to AZD1222 COVID-19 vaccine. Assay used: immunoSEQ multiplex PCR; TCRdb lists only in-frame clones, some missing. The table lists fewer than 55,000 clones, roughly 80% of them singletons, with approximately 22% in the top ten. The starting material was peripheral blood, obtained on day 0 of MenACWY control vaccination. All receptors derive from an adult in good health.

Relative to its sample, this clone is medium-sized (0.01 to 0.1%). The rearrangement joins TRBV5-1 to TRBJ2-1, with D perhaps TRBD2 (6 bases). Germline loops: CDR1 SGHRS, CDR2 YFSETQ. CDR3 size: 15 residues. The germline V and J ends were trimmed by 7 bases and 0 bases, with 14 bases remaining between them. CDR3 nucleotide sequence: TGCGCCAGCCGGACGGGGGAATCCTCCTACAATGAGCAGTTCTTC. Translated, it gives CASRTGESSYNEQFF.

V and J are TRBV7-8 and TRBJ2-7; D ambiguous. Trimming took off 5 bases at V and 3 bases at J, with 5 bases between the two ends. The germline V gene encodes CDR1 SGHVS and CDR2 FQNEAQ. CDR3 length equals 11 residues. This CDR3 is CASSEDYEQYF. The DNA for the CDR3 is TGTGCCAGCAGCGAGGACTACGAGCAGTACTTC.